This T cell receptor (beta chain) was sequenced during a study of cytomegalovirus exposure and HLA in healthy donors. Study-level information: Genotyping showed 81% of 398 donors falling in the Caucasian-associated ancestry cluster.

The study, taken as a whole, reports: Researchers reported that a few CMV-associated chains were confirmed in vitro as CMV antigen-specific.

A word on this clone: Its antigen is still unknown.

The PCR had 60 Vbeta and 13 Jbeta primers. Here immunoSEQ multiplex PCR was the method, and the copy in TCRdb shows in-frame clones only, minus some. The data hold under 200,000 clones, with around 76% observed a single time. CDR1 is MDHEN and CDR2 is SYDVKM in the germline V gene. CDR3 length equals 11 residues. Trimming removed 6 bases at V and 10 bases at J, with 12 bases between. The V and J genes are TRBV28 and TRBJ1-1; perhaps TRBD1 as D (6 bases). This TCR was recovered from a man aged 40-55 years in good health and CMV-seronegative. The sequenced sample was PBMCs. CDR3 nucleotide sequence: TGTGCCAGCAGATACAGGGTAGCAGCTTTCTTT. Protein: CASRYRVAAFF.